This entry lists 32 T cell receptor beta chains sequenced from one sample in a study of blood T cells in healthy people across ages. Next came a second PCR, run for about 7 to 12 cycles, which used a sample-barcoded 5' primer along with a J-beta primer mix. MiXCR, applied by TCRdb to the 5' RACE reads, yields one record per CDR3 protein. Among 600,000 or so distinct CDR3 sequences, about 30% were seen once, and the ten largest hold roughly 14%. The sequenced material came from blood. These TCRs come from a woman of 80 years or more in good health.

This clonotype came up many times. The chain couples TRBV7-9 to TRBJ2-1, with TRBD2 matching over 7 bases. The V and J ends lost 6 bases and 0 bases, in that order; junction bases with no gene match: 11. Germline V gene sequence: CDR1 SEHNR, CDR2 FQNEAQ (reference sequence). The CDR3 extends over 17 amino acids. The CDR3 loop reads CASSFARGGFSYNEQFF. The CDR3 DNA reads TGTGCCAGCAGTTTTGCCCGCGGGGGTTTCTCCTACAATGAGCAGTTCTTC. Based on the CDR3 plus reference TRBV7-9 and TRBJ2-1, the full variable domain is DTGVSQNPRHKITKRGQNVTFRCDPISEHNRLYWYRQTLGQGPEFLTYFQNEAQLEKSRLLSDRFSAERPKGSFSTLEIQRTEQGDSAMYLCASSFARGGFSYNEQFFGPGTRLTVL.

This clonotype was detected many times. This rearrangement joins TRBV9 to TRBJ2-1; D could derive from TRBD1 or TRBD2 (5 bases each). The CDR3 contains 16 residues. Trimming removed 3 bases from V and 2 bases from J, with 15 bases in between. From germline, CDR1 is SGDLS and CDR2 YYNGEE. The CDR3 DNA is TGTGCCAGCAGCGAGGGGAGTGCTACCGCCTACAATGAGCAGTTCTTC. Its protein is CASSEGSATAYNEQFF.

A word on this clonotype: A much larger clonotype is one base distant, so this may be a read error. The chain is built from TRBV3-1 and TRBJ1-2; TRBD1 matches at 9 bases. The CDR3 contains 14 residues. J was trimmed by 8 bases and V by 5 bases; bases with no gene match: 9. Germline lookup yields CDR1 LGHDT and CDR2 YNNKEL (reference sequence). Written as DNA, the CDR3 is TGTGCCAGCAGCTACACGACAGGGGGACGCGGCTACACCTTC. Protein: CASSYTTGGRGYTF. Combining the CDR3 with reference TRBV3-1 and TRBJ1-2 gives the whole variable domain DTAVSQTPKYLVTQMGNDKSIKCEQNLGHDTMYWYKQDSKKFLKIMFSYNNKELIINETVPNRFSPKSPDKAHLNLHINSLELGDSAVYFCASSYTTGGRGYTFGSGTRLTVV.

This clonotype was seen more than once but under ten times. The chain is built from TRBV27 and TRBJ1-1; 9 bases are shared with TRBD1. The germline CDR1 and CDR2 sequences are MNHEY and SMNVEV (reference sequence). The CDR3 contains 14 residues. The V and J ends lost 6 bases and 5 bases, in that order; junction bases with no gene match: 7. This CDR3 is CASRTDRGWTEAFF. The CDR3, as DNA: TGTGCCAGCAGAACAGACAGGGGGTGGACTGAAGCTTTCTTT.

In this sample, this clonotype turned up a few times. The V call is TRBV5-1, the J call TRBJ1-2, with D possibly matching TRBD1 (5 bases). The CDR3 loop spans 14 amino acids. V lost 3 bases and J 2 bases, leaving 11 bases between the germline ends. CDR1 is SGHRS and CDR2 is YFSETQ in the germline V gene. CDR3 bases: TGCGCCAGCAGCTCCGGGGACGGGAACTATGGCTACACCTTC. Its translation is CASSSGDGNYGYTF.

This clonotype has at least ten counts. DNA of the CDR3: TGCAGTGCTAGCGCCCTAGCGGGGGGTAGGGAGACCCAGTACTTC. Its protein product is CSASALAGGRETQYF. This sequence joins TRBV20-1 and TRBJ2-5; 11 bases line up with TRBD2. The CDR3 extends over 15 amino acids. CDR1 is DFQATT, CDR2 SNEGSKA, per germline (reference sequence). J was trimmed by 5 bases and V by 3 bases; bases with no gene match: 8.

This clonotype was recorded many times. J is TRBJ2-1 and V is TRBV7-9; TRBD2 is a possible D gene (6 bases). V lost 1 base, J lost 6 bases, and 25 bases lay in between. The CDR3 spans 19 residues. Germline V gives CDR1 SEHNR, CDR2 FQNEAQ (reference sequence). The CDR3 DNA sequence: TGTGCCAGCAGCTTAGTAATCTCGATGAGGGGACGGGGAGGCAATGAGCAGTTCTTC. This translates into CASSLVISMRGRGGNEQFF.

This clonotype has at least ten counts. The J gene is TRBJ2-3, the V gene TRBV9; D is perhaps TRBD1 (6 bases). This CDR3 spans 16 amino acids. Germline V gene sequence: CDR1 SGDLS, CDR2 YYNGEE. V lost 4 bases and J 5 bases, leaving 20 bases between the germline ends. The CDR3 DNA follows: TGTGCCAGCAGCTCAACAAGCGGACAGCCGAGAGATACGCAGTATTTT. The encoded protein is CASSSTSGQPRDTQYF.

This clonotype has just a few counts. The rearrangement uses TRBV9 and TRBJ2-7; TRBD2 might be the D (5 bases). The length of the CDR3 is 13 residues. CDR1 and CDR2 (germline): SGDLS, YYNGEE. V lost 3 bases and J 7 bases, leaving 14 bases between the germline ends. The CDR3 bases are TGTGCCAGCAGCGCCCCTTCCTCGGGGGAGCAGTACTTC. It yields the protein CASSAPSSGEQYF.

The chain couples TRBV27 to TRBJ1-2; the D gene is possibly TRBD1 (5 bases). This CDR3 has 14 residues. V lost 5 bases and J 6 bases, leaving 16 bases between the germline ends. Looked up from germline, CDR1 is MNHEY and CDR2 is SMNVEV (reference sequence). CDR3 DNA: TGTGCCAGCAGTATAGCCATTGGGGGGGATGGCTACACCTTC. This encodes CASSIAIGGDGYTF.

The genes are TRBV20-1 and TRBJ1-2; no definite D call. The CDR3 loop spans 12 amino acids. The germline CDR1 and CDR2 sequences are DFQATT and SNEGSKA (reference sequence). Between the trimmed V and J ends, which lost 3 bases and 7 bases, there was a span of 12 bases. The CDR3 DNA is TGCAGTGCTAGCTTTCAAAAGGGTGGCTACACCTTC. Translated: CSASFQKGGYTF.

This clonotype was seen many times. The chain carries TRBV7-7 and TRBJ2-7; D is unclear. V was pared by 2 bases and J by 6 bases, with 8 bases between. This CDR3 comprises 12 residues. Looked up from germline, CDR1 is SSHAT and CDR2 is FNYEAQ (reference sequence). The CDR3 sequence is CASSLNGREQYF. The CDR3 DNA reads TGTGCCAGCAGCTTAAATGGTCGCGAGCAGTACTTC. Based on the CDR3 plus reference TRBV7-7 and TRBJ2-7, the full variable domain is GAGVSQSPRYKVTKRGQDVTLRCDPISSHATLYWYQQALGQGPEFLTYFNYEAQPDKSGLPSDRFSAERPEGSISTLTIQRTEQRDSAMYRCASSLNGREQYFGPGTRLTVT.

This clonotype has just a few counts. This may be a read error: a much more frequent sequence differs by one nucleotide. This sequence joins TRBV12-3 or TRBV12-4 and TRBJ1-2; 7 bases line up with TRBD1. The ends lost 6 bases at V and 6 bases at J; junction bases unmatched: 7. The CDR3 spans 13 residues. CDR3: CASRSTGSHGYTF. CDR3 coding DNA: TGTGCCAGCAGGTCGACAGGGAGCCATGGCTACACCTTC.

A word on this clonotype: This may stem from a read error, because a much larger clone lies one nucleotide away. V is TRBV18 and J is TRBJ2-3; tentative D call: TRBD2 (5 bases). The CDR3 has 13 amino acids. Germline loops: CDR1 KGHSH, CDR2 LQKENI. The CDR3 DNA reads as TGTGCCAGCTCCCCGGGGTCACCAGATTCGCAGTATTTT. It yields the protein CASSPGSPDSQYF.

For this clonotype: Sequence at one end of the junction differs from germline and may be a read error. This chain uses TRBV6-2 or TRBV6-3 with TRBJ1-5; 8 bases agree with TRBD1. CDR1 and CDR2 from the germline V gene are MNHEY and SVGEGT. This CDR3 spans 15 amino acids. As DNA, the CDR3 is TGTGCCCGCAGTTACGGAGGGACAGGTAATCGGCCCCAGCATTTT. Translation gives CARSYGGTGNRPQHF.

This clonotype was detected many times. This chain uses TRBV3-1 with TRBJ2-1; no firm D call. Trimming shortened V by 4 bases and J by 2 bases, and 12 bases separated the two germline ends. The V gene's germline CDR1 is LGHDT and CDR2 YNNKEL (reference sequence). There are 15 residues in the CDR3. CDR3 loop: CASSPRYGPYNEQFF. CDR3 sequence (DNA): TGTGCCAGCAGCCCTCGTTATGGACCCTACAATGAGCAGTTCTTC.

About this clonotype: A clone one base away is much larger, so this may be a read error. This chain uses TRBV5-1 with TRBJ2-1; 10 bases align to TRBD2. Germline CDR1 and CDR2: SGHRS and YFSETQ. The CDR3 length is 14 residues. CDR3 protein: CASSLDGLADEQVF. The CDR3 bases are TGCGCCAGCAGCTTGGACGGACTAGCGGATGAGCAGGTCTTC.

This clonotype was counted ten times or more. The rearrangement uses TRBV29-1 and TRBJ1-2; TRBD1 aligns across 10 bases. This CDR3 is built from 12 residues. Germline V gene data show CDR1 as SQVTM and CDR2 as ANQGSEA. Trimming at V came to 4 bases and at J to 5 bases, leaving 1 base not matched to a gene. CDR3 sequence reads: CSVGTGGYGYTF. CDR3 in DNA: TGCAGCGTTGGGACAGGGGGGTATGGCTACACCTTC.

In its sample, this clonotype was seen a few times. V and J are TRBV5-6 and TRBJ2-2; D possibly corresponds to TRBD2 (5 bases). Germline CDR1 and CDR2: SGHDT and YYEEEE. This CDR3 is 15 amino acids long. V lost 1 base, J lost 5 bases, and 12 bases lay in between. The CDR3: CASSLNGIPTGELFF. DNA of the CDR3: TGTGCCAGCAGCTTGAACGGGATACCTACCGGGGAGCTGTTTTTT.

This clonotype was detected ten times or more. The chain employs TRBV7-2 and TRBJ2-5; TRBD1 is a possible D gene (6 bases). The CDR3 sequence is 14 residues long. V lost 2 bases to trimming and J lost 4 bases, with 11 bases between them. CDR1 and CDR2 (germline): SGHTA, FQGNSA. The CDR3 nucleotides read TGTGCCAGCAGCTTATACAGGGCAACAGAGACCCAGTACTTC. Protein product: CASSLYRATETQYF.

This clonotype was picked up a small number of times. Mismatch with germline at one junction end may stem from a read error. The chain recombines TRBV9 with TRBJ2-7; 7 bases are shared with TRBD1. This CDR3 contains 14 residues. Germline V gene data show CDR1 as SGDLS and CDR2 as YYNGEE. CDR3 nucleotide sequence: TGTGCCAGCAGCCCCCGGACAGGTACCTACGAGCGGTACTTC. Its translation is CASSPRTGTYERYF.

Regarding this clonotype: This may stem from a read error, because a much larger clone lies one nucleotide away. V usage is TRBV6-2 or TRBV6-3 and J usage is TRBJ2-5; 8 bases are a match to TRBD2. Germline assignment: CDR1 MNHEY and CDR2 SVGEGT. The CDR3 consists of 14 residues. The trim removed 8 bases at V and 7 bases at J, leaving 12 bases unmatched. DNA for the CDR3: TGTGCCAGCGGTCAGAGCGGGGGAGGAGGGACCCAGTACTTC. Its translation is CASGQSGGGGTQYF.

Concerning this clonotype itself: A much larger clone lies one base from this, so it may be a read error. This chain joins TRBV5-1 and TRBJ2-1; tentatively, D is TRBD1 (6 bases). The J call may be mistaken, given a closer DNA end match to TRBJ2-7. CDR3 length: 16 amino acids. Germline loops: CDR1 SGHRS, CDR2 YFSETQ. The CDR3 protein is CASSMGDRTSYDEQYF. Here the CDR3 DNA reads TGCGCCAGCAGCATGGGAGACAGGACCTCCTACGATGAGCAGTACTTC.

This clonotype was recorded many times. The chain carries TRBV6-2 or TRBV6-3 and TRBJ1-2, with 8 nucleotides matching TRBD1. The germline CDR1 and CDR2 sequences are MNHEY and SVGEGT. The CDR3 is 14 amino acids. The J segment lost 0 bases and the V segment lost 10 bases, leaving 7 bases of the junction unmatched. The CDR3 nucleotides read TGTGCCACGACCCAGGGGGCGCCTAACTATGGCTACACCTTC. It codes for CATTQGAPNYGYTF.

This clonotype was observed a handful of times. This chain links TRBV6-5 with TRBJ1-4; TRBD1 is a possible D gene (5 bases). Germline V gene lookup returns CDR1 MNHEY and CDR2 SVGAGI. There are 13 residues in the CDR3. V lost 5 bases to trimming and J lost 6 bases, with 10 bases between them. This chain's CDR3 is CASSTTADEKLFF. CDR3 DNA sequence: TGTGCCAGCAGTACGACAGCCGATGAAAAACTGTTTTTT.

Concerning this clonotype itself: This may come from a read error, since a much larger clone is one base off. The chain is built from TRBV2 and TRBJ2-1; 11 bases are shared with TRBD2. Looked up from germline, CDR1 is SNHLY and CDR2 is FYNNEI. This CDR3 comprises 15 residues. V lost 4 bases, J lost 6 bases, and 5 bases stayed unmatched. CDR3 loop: CASSAGTSGRNEQFF. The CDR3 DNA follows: TGTGCCAGCAGTGCTGGGACTAGCGGTCGCAATGAGCAGTTCTTC.

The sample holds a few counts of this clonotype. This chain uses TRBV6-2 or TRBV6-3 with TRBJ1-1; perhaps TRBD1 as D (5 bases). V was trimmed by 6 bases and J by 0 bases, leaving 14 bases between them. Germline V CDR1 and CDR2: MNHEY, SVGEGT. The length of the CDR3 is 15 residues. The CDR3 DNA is TGTGCCAGCAGATCCAGACAGAGCATGAACACTGAAGCTTTCTTT. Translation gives CASRSRQSMNTEAFF.

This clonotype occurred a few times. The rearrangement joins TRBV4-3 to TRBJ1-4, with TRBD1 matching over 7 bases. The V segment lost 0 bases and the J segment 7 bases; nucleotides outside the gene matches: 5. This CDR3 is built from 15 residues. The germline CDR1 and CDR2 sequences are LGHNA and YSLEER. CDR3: CASSQDFRGTEKLFF. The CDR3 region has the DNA TGCGCCAGCAGCCAAGATTTCAGGGGGACTGAAAAACTGTTTTTT.

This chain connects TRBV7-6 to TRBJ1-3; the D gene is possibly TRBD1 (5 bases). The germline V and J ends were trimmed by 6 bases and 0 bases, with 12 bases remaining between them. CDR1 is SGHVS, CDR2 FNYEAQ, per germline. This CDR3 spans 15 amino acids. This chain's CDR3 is CASRPGYRSGNTIYF. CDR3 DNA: TGTGCCAGCAGACCAGGGTACCGCTCTGGAAACACCATATATTTT.

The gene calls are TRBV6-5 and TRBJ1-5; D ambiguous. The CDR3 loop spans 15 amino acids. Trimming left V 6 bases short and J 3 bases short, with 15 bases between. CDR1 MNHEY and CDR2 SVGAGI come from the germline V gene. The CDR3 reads CASSPLRGFNQPQHF. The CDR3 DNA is TGTGCCAGCAGCCCCCTGCGGGGATTCAATCAGCCCCAGCATTTT.

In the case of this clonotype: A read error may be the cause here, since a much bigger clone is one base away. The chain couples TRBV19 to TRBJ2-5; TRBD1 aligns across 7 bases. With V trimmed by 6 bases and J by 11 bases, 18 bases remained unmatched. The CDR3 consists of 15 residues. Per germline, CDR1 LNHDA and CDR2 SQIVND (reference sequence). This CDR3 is CASSPQGSLYNEQYF. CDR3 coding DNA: TGTGCCAGTAGCCCACAGGGGAGCCTTTACAATGAGCAGTACTTC.

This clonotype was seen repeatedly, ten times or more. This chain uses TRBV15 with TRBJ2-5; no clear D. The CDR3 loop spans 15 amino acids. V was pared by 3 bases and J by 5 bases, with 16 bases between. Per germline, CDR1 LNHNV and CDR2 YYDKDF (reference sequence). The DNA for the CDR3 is TGTGCCACCAGCAGGACCGGACGGCCCTTGGAGACCCAGTACTTC. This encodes CATSRTGRPLETQYF.